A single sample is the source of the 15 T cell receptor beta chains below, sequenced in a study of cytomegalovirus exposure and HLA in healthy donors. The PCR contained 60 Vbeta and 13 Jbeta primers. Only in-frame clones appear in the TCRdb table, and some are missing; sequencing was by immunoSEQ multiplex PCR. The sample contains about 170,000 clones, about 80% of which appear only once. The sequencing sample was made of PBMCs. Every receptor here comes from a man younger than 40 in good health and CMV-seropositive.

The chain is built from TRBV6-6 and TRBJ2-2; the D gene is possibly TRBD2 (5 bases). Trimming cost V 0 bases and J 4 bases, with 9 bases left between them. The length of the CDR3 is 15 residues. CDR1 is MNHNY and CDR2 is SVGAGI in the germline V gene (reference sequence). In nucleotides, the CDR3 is TGTGCCAGCAGTTACTCGAGAGGGTCCACCGGGGAGCTGTTTTTT. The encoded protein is CASSYSRGSTGELFF.

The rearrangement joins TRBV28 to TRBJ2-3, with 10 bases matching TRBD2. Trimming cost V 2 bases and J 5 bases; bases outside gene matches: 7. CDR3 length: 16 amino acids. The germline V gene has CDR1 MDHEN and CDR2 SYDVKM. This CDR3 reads CASSLRAGGPVDTQYF. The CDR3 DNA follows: TGTGCCAGCAGTTTAAGAGCGGGAGGGCCCGTAGATACGCAGTATTTT.

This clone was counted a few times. The CDR3 spells CASSLDPDRGYEQYF. DNA of the CDR3: TGTGCCAGCAGCTTGGATCCGGACAGGGGATACGAGCAGTACTTC. V is TRBV11-2 and J is TRBJ2-7; 9 bases agree with TRBD1. Losses at the gene ends were 3 bases for V and 4 bases for J; bases not matched to a gene: 7. The CDR3 is 15 amino acids. The germline V gene has CDR1 SGHAT and CDR2 FQNNGV.

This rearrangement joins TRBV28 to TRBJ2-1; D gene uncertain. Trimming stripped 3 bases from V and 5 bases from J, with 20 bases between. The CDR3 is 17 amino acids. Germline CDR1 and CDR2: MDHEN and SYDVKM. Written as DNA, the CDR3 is TGTGCCAGCAGTTTCGTTAGTTCGGTTGCGGTTAACAATGAGCAGTTCTTC. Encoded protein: CASSFVSSVAVNNEQFF.

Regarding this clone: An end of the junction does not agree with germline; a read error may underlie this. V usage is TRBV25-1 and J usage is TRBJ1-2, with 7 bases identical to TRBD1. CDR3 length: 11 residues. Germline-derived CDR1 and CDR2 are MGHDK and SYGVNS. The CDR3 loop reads CASSEGTALLF. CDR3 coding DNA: TGTGCCAGCAGTGAAGGGACAGCTCTACTGTTC.

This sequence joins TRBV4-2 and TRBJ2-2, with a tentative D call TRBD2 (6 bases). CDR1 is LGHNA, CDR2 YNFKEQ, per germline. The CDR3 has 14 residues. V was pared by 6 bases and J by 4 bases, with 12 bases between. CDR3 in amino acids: CASRRAGSTGELFF. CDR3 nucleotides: TGTGCCAGCAGGAGAGCGGGTTCCACCGGGGAGCTGTTTTTT.

DNA of the CDR3: TGTGCCAGCAGGCCGACTAGCGGGAACACCGGGGAGCTGTTTTTT. Its protein is CASRPTSGNTGELFF. V is TRBV2 and J is TRBJ2-2; 9 nucleotides match TRBD2. Trimming took 6 bases from V and 1 from J; bases not matched to a gene: 3. The V gene's germline CDR1 is SNHLY and CDR2 FYNNEI. The CDR3 is made up of 15 amino acids. Filled out from reference TRBV2 and TRBJ2-2, the complete variable domain reads EPEVTQTPSHQVTQMGQEVILRCVPISNHLYFYWYRQILGQKVEFLVSFYNNEISEKSEIFDDQFSVERPDGSNFTLKIRSTKLEDSAMYFCASRPTSGNTGELFFGEGSRLTVL.

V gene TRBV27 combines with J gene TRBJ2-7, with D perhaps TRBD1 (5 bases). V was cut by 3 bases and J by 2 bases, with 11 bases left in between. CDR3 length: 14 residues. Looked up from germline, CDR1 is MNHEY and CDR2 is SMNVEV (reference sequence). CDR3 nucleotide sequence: TGTGCCAGCAGTTTTGACAGTCGTCCCTACGAGCAGTACTTC. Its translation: CASSFDSRPYEQYF.

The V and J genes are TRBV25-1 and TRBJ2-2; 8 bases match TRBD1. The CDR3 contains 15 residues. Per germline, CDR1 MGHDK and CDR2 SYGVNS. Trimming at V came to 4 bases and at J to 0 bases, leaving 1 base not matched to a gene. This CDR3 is CASSGDRSNTGELFF. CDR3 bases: TGTGCCAGCAGTGGGGACAGGTCGAACACCGGGGAGCTGTTTTTT.

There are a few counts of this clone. In DNA, the CDR3 is TGTGCCAGCAGCCAAGAGGGAGGGACAGATACGCAGTATTTT. Protein sequence: CASSQEGGTDTQYF. This rearrangement joins TRBV4-2 to TRBJ2-3; 7 bases are a match to TRBD2. This CDR3 comprises 14 residues. Germline V gene data show CDR1 as LGHNA and CDR2 as YNFKEQ. V lost 0 bases, J lost 3 bases, and 0 bases stayed unmatched.

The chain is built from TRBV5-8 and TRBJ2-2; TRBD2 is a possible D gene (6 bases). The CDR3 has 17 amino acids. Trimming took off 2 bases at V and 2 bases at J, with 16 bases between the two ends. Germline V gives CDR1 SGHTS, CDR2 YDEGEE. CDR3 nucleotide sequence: TGTGCCAGCAGCTTCGGCCTGCGGGACCGCAACACCGGGGAGCTGTTTTTT. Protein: CASSFGLRDRNTGELFF.

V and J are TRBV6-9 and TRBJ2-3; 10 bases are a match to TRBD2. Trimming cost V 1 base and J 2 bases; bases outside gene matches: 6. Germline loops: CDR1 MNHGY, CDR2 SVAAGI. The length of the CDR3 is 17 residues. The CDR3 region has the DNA TGTGCCAGCAGTTATTATGCCGGACTAGCGGACACAGATACGCAGTATTTT. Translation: CASSYYAGLADTDTQYF.

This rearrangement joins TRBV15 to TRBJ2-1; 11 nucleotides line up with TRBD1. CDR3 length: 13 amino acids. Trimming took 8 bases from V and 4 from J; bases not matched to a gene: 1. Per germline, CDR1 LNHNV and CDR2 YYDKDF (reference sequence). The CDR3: CATGQGAYNEQFF. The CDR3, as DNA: TGTGCCACCGGACAGGGGGCATACAATGAGCAGTTCTTC.

The CDR3 here is CASSQFPTEQETQYF. The DNA of the CDR3 is TGTGCCAGCAGCCAATTCCCGACTGAACAAGAGACCCAGTACTTC. The chain is built from TRBV4-2 and TRBJ2-5; D is uncertain. CDR3 length: 15 amino acids. The V gene lost 2 bases and the J gene lost 2 bases, with 12 bases spanning the gap. Germline CDR1 LGHNA, CDR2 YNFKEQ.

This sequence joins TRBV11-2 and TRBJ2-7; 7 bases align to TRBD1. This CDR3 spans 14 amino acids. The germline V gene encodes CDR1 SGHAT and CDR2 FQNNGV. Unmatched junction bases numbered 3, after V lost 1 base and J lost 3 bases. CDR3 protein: CASSLVAGGYEQYF. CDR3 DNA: TGTGCCAGCAGCTTAGTGGCAGGGGGCTACGAGCAGTACTTC.